This T cell receptor beta chain stems from a study of cytomegalovirus exposure and HLA in healthy donors. Each donor's status was that of a healthy bone marrow donor. For this clone: Its target is unknown.

With 60 Vbeta and 13 Jbeta primers, the PCR was carried out. Sequencing used immunoSEQ multiplex PCR; TCRdb keeps in-frame clones, though not all of them. The sample records approximately 110,000 clones, 65% to 75% being singletons. Study-wide points: TCR association rates varied by HLA locus in a later analysis, with DRB1 highest and HLA-C lowest. A later analysis linked a missense DCLRE1C variant to TCR beta V- and J-gene trimming.

V was shortened by 1 base and J by 3 bases, with 15 bases between the two germline ends. The germline V gene has CDR1 LNHDA and CDR2 SQIVND (reference sequence). This CDR3 contains 16 residues. This chain links TRBV19 with TRBJ2-5, with D possibly being TRBD2 (6 bases). The material sequenced was PBMCs. The clonotype was recovered from a man aged 25 to 45 in good health and CMV-seropositive. In nucleotides, the CDR3 is TGTGCCAGTAGTATAGGCTCCGGGGGAGGTAAAGAGACCCAGTACTTC. Residues: CASSIGSGGGKETQYF.